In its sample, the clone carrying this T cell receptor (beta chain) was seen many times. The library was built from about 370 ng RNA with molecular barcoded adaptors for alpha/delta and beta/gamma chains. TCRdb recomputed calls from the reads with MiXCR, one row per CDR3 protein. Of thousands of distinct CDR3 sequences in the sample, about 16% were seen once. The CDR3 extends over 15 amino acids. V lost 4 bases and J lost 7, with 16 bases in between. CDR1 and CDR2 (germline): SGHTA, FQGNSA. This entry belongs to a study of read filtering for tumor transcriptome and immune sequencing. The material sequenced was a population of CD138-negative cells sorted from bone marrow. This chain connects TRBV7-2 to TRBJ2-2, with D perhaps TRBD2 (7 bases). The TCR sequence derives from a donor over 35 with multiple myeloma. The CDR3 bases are TGTGCCAGCAGCTCCTTTGCGGGGGCCGGCGGGGAGCTGTTTTTT. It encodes CASSSFAGAGGELFF. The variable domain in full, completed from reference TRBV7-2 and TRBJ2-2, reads GAGVSQSPSNKVTEKGKDVELRCDPISGHTALYWYRQSLGQGLEFLIYFQGNSAPDKSGLPSDRFSAERTGGSVSTLTIQRTQQEDSAVYLCASSSFAGAGGELFFGEGSRLTVL.